This T cell receptor (beta chain) was recorded in a study of T cell responses to AZD1222 COVID-19 vaccine. Clones were read by immunoSEQ multiplex PCR, and TCRdb kept only the in-frame ones, dropping some. Here the sample spans 57,000 or so clones, 65% to 80% being singletons. Regarding the study as a whole: Repertoire sampling was restricted to post-peak T cell response timepoints. Close to half of spike-specific TCRs reportedly recognize unmutated variant regions. White British people made up most donors, females outnumbered males, and clonal diversity was possibly underestimated.

In regard to this clone: Its antigen is undetermined.

The CDR3 totals 15 residues. Trimming stripped 5 bases from V and 1 base from J, with 12 bases between. Germline V gene sequence: CDR1 LNHDA, CDR2 SQIVND (reference sequence). The origin of this receptor is an adult in good health. This specimen consisted of peripheral blood, obtained on day 0 of AZD1222 vaccination. This chain connects TRBV19 to TRBJ1-5; TRBD1 is a possible D gene (5 bases). CDR3 bases: TGTGCCAGTAGTCCACTCGACAGAAGCAATCAGCCCCAGCATTTT. The encoded protein is CASSPLDRSNQPQHF.